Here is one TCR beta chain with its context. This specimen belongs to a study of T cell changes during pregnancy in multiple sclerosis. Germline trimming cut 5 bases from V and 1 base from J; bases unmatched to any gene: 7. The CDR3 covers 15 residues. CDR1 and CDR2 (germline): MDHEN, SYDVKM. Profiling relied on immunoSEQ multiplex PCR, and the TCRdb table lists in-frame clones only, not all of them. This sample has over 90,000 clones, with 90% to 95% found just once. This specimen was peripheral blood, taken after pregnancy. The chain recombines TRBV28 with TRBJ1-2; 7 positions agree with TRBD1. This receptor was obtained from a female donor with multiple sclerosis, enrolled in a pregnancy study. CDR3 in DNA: TGTGCCAGCAGTCACGGGGACAGCTTTAACTATGGCTACACCTTC. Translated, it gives CASSHGDSFNYGYTF.